This T cell receptor (beta chain) stems from a study of shared clonotypes between healthy human individuals. Findings and caveats of the study: Specimens sampled were limited to blood, with tissue repertoires likely differing. Generally, estimated richness proved larger in naive subsets than it did in memory subsets.

Between the trimmed V and J ends, which lost 6 bases and 5 bases, there was a span of 11 bases. Germline lookup yields CDR1 DFQATT and CDR2 SNEGSKA (reference sequence). The CDR3 extends over 11 amino acids. The method was immunoSEQ multiplex PCR; TCRdb's version includes in-frame clones alone and lacks a portion of them. The table has roughly 1,500,000 clones, nearly 99% seen once. Note on this clone: Its target is unknown.

The sequencing sample was made of naive CD4+ T cells sorted from blood. Sample subset: CD45RA+ positively selected. The V gene is TRBV20-1, the J gene TRBJ2-7; D ambiguous. The sequence came from a man aged 25-45 years in good health. DNA of the CDR3: TGCAGTGCGGAAGGCAATGACGAGCAGTACTTC. Translating gives CSAEGNDEQYF.